The clone carrying this T cell receptor beta chain was seen a handful of times. This CDR3 contains 13 residues. The V and J ends lost 2 bases and 6 bases respectively, with 7 bases between them. Germline assignment: CDR1 SGHTA and CDR2 FQGTGA. Some clones are missing from TCRdb's copy, which holds only in-frame ones; the method was immunoSEQ multiplex PCR. The sample has about 110,000 clones, roughly four fifths seen once. This sample was taken from a study of blood T cell repertoires in COVID-19. Sequenced material: peripheral blood. The receptor was isolated from a woman between 55 and 75 years old with acute or convalescent COVID-19. The V and J genes are TRBV7-3 and TRBJ2-2; D is possibly TRBD2 (5 bases). The CDR3 loop reads CASSLSAAGELFF. The CDR3 DNA reads TGTGCCAGCAGCTTATCAGCGGCCGGGGAGCTGTTTTTT.